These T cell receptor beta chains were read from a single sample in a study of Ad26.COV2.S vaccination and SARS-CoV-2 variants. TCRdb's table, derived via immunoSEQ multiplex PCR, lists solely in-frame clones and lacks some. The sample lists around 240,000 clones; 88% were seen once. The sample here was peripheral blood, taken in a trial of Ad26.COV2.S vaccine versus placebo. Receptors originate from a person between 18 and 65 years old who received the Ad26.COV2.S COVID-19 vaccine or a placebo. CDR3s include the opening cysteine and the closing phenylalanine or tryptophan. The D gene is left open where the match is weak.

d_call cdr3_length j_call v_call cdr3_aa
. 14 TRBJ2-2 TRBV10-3 CAIRGGAPAGELFF
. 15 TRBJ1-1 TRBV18 CASSLSIRGEGEAFF
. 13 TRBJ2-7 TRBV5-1 CASSYRTLSEQYF
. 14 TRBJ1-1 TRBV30 CAWSINTGNTEAFF
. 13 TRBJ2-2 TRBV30 CAWSFFSAGELFF
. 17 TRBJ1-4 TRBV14 CASSQGGLVATNEKLFF
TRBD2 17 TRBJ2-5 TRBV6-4 CASSLVPGGLGQETQYF
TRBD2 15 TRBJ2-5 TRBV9 CASSVEAGGRETQYF
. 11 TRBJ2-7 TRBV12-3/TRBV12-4 CAVGRGLEQYF
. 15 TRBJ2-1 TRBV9 CASSERGATYNEQFF
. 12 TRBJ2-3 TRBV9 CASSVGVDTQYF
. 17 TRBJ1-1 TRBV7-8 CASTEGGAPPGTTEAFF
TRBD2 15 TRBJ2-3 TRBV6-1 CASSELAGKTDTQYF
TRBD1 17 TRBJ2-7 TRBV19 CASSPTGRTGGLSEQYF
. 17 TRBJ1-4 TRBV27 CASSFSDPGATNEKLFF
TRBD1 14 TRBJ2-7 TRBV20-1 CSASGDRATYEQYF
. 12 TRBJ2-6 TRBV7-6 CATTERANVLTF
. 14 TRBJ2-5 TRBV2 CASTTGLDQETQYF
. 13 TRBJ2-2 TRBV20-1 CSASGRSIGELFF
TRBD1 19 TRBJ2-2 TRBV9 CASSVGRRQGAGTTGELFF
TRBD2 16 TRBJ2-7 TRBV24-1 CATSDHRTSGAYEQYF
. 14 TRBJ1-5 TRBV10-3 CAISPAGDYQPQHF
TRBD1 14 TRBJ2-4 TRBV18 CASSPSGTENIQYF
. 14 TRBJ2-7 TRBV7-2 CASSGDSYWDEQYF
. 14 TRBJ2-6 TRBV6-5 CATLRQPGANVLTF
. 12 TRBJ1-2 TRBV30 CAWVGSNYGYTF
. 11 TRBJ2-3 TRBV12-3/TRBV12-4 CASSWGDTQYF
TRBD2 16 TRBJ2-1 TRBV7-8 CASSLGGSGSYNEQFF
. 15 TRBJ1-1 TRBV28 CATRSPFEANTEAFF
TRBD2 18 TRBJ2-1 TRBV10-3 CAISGGGSGRVSYNEQFF
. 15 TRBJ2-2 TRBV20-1 CSASHRGGETGELFF
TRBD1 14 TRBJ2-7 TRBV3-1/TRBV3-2 CASSQDRVWDEQYF
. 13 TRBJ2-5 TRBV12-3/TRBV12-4 CASSFSEGETQYF
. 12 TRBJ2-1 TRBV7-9 CASNRIDNEQFF
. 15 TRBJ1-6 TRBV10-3 CAISESPTNVSPLHF
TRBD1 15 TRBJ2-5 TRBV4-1 CASSLDRANQETQYF